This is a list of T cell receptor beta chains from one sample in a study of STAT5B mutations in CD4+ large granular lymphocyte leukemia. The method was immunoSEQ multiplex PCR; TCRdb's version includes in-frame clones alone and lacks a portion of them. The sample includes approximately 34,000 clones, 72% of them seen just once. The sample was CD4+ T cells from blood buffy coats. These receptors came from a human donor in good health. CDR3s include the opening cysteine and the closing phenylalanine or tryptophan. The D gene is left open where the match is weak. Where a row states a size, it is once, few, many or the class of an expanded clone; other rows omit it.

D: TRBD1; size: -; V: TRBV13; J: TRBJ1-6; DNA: TGTGCCAGCAGCCCTGACAGGGGGGGATATAATTCACCCCTCCACTTT; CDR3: CASSPDRGGYNSPLHF
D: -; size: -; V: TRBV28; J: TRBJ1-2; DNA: TGTGCCAGCGGGTTGGGGACTGACTATGGCTACACCTTC; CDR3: CASGLGTDYGYTF
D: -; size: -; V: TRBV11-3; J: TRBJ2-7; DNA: TGTGCCAGCAGCCAACAACAGGGATCCGAGCAGTACTTC; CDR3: CASSQQQGSEQYF
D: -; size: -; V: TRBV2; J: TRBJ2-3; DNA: TGTGCCAGCAGTGAACTCTCGGTTACAGATACGCAGTATTTT; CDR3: CASSELSVTDTQYF
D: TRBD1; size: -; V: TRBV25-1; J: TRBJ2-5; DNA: TGTGCCAGCAGTGAATATAAGGGGACAGAAGAGACCCAGTACTTC; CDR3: CASSEYKGTEETQYF
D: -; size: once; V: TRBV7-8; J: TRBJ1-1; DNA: TGTGCCAGGCACAGGGACATTTTGAACACTGAAGCTTTCTTT; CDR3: CARHRDILNTEAFF
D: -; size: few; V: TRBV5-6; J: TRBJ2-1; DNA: TGTGCCAGCAGCTTGACTGGGTTCTCCTACAATGAGCAGTTCTTC; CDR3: CASSLTGFSYNEQFF
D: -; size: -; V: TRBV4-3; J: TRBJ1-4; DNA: TGCGCCAGCAGCCAAGATCTGGCGGCTGGGGGTAATGAAAAACTGTTTTTT; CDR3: CASSQDLAAGGNEKLFF
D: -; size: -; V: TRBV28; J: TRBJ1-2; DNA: TGTGCCAGCGGCACAGGGAGGAAGGGCTACACCTTC; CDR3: CASGTGRKGYTF
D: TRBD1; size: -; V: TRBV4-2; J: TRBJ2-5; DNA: TGTGCCAGCAGCCAAACACGGGACAGGCAAGAGACCCAGTACTTC; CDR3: CASSQTRDRQETQYF
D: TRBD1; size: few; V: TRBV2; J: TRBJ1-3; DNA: TGTGCCAGCAGTCAGGACAGGTCTGGAAACACCATATATTTT; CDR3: CASSQDRSGNTIYF
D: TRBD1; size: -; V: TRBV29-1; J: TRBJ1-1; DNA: TGCAGCGTCACCGGGACAGAACACGCAAACACTGAAGCTTTCTTT; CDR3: CSVTGTEHANTEAFF
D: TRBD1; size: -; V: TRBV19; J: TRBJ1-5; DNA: TGTGCCAGTAGTTCGGACAGGGGTAGCAATCAGCCCCAGCATTTT; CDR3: CASSSDRGSNQPQHF
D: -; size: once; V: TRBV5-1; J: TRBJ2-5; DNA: TGCGCCAGCAGCTTACAGTCGTCTCGGGGGACTGGGGAGACCCAGTACTTC; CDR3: CASSLQSSRGTGETQYF
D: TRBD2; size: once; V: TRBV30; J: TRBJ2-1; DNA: TGTGCCTGGAATAAGCGGGGGGTGTACAATGAGCAGTTCTTC; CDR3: CAWNKRGVYNEQFF
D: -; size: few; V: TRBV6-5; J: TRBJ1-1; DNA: TGTGCCAGCAGTCGAGAGGTGAGCAGAGAAGCTTTCTTT; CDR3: CASSREVSREAFF
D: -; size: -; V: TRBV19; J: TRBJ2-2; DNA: TGTGCCAGTAGTATGAATCGGAACACCGGGGAGCTGTTTTTT; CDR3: CASSMNRNTGELFF
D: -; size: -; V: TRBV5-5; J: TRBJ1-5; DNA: TGTGCCAGCAGCTTGGTAAGGGGTGGTAGCAATCAGCCCCAGCATTTT; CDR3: CASSLVRGGSNQPQHF
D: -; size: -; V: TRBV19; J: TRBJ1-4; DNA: TGTGCCAGTAGTACTGGGAGGTGGACTAATGAAAAACTGTTTTTT; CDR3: CASSTGRWTNEKLFF
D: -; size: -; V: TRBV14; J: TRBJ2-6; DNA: TGTGCCAGCAGCGCGAGCTCTGGGGCCAACGTCCTGACTTTC; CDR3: CASSASSGANVLTF
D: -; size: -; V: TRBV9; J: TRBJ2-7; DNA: TGTGCCAGCAGCGTAGGTCCGGTCGGAGGGTACGAGCAGTACTTC; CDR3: CASSVGPVGGYEQYF
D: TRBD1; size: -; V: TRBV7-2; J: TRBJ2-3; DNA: TGTGCCAGCAGCCTCGGACAGGCGACCCCGCTCGCAGATACGCAGTATTTT; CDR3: CASSLGQATPLADTQYF
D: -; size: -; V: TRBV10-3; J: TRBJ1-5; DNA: TGTGCCATCTCAGGGGACGGCAATCAGCCCCAGCATTTT; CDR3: CAISGDGNQPQHF
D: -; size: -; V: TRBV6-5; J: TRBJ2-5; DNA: TGTGCCAGCAGTTACTCTGGGTCTCCCCAAGAGACCCAGTACTTC; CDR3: CASSYSGSPQETQYF
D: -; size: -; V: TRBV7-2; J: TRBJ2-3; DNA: TGTGCCAGCAGCTTAGGAGTCGCTAATTCGGATACGCAGTATTTT; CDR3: CASSLGVANSDTQYF
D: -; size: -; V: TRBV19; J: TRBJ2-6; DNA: TGTGCCAGTAGTATATCGCACTCGAGCTCTGGGGCCAACGTCCTGACTTTC; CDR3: CASSISHSSSGANVLTF
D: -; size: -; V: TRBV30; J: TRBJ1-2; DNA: TGTGCCTGGACCCTACAAGGGAGGGACTATGGCTACACCTTC; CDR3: CAWTLQGRDYGYTF
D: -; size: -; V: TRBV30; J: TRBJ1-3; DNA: TGTGCCTGGAGTGTACGGGCTGGGGACACCATATATTTT; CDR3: CAWSVRAGDTIYF
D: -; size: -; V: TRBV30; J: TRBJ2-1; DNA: TGTGCCTGGAGGTCGGGGGCCAACAATGAGCAGTTCTTC; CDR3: CAWRSGANNEQFF
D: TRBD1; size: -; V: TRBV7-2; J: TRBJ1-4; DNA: TGTGCCAGCAGCTTAGTACGGACAGGGGGGAGTGAAAAACTGTTTTTT; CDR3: CASSLVRTGGSEKLFF
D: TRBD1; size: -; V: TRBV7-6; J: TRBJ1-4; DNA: TGTGCCAGCAGCTTCGGGACAGCAACTAATGAAAAACTGTTTTTT; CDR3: CASSFGTATNEKLFF
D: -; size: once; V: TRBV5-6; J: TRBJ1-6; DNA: TGTGCCAGCAGCTTGGCCTGGCCCCAAGGAGATTCACCCCTCCACTTT; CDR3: CASSLAWPQGDSPLHF
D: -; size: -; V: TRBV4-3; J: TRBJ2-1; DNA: TGCGCCAGCAGCCCTGGGGGACCGGGGGTCGGGACCTACAATGAGCAGTTCTTC; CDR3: CASSPGGPGVGTYNEQFF
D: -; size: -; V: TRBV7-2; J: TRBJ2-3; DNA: TGTGCCAGCAGCTTACAACGAAGCACAGATACGCAGTATTTT; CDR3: CASSLQRSTDTQYF
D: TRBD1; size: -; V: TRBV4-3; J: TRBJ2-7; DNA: TGCGCCAGCAGCCAAGGCCGACAGGGGTTTCCCTACGAGCAGTACTTC; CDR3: CASSQGRQGFPYEQYF
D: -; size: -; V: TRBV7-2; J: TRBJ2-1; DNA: TGTGCCAGCAGCTTGGGAACTAGCCACAATGAGCAGTTCTTC; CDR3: CASSLGTSHNEQFF
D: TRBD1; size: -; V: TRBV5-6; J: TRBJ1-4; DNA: TGTGCCAGCAGGATGGCAGGGGGAACTAATGAAAAACTGTTTTTT; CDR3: CASRMAGGTNEKLFF
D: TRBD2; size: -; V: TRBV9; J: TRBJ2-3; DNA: TGTGCCAGCAGCGTAGCTCGGACGGCGGGGGGGCTCGCAGATACGCAGTATTTT; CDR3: CASSVARTAGGLADTQYF
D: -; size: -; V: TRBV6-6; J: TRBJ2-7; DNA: TGTGCCAGCAGGTCCAGTAGCTCCCCGCTGCCCTACGAGCAGTACTTC; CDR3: CASRSSSSPLPYEQYF
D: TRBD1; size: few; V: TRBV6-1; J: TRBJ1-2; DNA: TGTGCCAGCAGTCGGGACAGGGTCTATGGCTACACCTTC; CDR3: CASSRDRVYGYTF
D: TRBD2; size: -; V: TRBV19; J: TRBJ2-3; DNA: TGTGCCAGTAGTCCGGGAGGGGTAGATACGCAGTATTTT; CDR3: CASSPGGVDTQYF
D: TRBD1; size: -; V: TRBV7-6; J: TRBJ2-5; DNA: TGTGCCAGCAGCTTAGCCCAGGGGGCCAGGGAGACCCAGTACTTC; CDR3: CASSLAQGARETQYF
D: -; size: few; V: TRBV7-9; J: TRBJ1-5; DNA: TGTGCCAGCAGCTTAGAGGGGCTCCAGCCCCAGCATTTT; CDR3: CASSLEGLQPQHF
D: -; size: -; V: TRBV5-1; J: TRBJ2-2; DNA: TGCGCCAGCAGCTTGGCCGTCCAGGGAGGCACCGGGGAGCTGTTTTTT; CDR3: CASSLAVQGGTGELFF
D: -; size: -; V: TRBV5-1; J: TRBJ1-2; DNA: TGCGCCAGCAGCTTAGGGGGACGGGGAGGAGGCTACACCTTC; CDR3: CASSLGGRGGGYTF
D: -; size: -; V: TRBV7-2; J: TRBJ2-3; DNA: TGTGCCAGCAGCTCGAGGCGGGCCCAGCCAGATACGCAGTATTTT; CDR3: CASSSRRAQPDTQYF
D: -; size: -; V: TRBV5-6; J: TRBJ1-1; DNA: TGTGCCAGCAGCTTGGAACGGGACGGGCGCGGGCTCACTGAAGCTTTCTTT; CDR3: CASSLERDGRGLTEAFF
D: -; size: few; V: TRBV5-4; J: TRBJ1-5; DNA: TGTGCCAGCAGCGTCGACAGCGGCAATCAGCCCCAGCATTTT; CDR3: CASSVDSGNQPQHF
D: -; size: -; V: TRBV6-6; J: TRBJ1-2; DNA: TGTGCCAGCAGTTACTCGAACGGGGGGGACTATGGCTACACCTTC; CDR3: CASSYSNGGDYGYTF
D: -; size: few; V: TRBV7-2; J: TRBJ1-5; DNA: TGTGCCAGCAGCACCGCGGTCAATCAGCCCCAGCATTTT; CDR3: CASSTAVNQPQHF
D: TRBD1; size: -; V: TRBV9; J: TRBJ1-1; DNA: TGTGCCAGCAGCGTACTTGGCGGACAGGGGGGGACTGAAGCTTTCTTT; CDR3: CASSVLGGQGGTEAFF
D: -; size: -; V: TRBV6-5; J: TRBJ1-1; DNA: TGTGCCAGCAGGGAGGGGGGCACGAACACTGAAGCTTTCTTT; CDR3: CASREGGTNTEAFF
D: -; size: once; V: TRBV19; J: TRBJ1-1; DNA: TGTGCCAGTAGTATACAGGGAGGGAACACTGAAGCTTTCTTT; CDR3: CASSIQGGNTEAFF
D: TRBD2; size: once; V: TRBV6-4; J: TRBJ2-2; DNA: TGTGCCAGCAGTAAACTAGCGGGGAGGAACACCGGGGAGCTGTTTTTT; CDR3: CASSKLAGRNTGELFF